Detailed here is one T cell receptor (beta chain). Antigen specificity is unknown. The repertoire was sequenced with immunoSEQ multiplex PCR; TCRdb's copy has only in-frame clones and lacks some. The sample consists of about 130,000 clones, roughly 80% of them appearing once. The CDR3 spans 12 residues. The V end was cut by 11 bases, the J end by 5 bases, with 12 bases between. The V gene's germline CDR1 is SGHAT and CDR2 FQNNGV. These data originate in a study of T cell responses to AZD1222 COVID-19 vaccine. Study conclusions and caveats: It should be noted that donors were predominantly white British and more often female, and clonal diversity was possibly underestimated.

The receptor's source is an adult in good health. The chain joins TRBV11-2 to TRBJ2-2; D may be TRBD2 (6 bases). Source: peripheral blood, taken on day 0 of AZD1222 vaccination. CDR3 coding DNA: TGTGCCGCTAGGGACTTTACCGGGGAGCTGTTTTTT. It yields the protein CAARDFTGELFF.